This T cell receptor (beta chain) was profiled in a study of control samples from healthy donors and cancer patients. CDR3 size: 16 residues. The germline V gene encodes CDR1 SGHRS and CDR2 YFSETQ. The J segment lost 2 bases and the V segment lost 4 bases, leaving 11 bases of the junction unmatched. The repertoire was sequenced with immunoSEQ multiplex PCR; TCRdb's copy has only in-frame clones and lacks some. The table lists 100,000 to 150,000 clones, roughly 84% of them singletons. Sequencing used blood. This chain uses TRBV5-1 with TRBJ2-5; 7 bases align to TRBD1. The receptor comes from a man aged 35 to 55 in good health. The CDR3 nucleotides read TGCGCCAGCAGCCTAACTCGGGACAGTGCACAAGAGACCCAGTACTTC. It translates to CASSLTRDSAQETQYF. Looking up the rest from reference TRBV5-1 and TRBJ2-5 gives the full variable domain: KAGVTQTPRYLIKTRGQQVTLSCSPISGHRSVSWYQQTPGQGLQFLFEYFSETQRNKGNFPGRFSGRQFSNSRSEMNVSTLELGDSALYLCASSLTRDSAQETQYFGPGTRLLVL.